The 19 T cell receptor beta chains presented below share a single source sample, sequenced in a study of shared clonotypes between healthy human individuals. This table comes from immunoSEQ multiplex PCR, and its TCRdb copy is limited to in-frame clones, with some not included. The sample lists over 2 million clones; approximately 90% were seen once. Sequenced sample: naive CD4+ T cells from PBMCs. The subset is: CD45RA+ positively selected. The receptors derive from a man between 18 and 29 years old in good health. Some clones in this sample may be carry-over from other donors' samples.

The V call is TRBV7-8, the J call TRBJ1-4; 7 bases match TRBD1. This CDR3 comprises 16 residues. The V segment lost 0 bases and the J segment 3 bases; nucleotides outside the gene matches: 4. CDR1 and CDR2 (germline): SGHVS, FQNEAQ. For the CDR3, the DNA is TGTGCCAGCAGCTTAGCCTACAGGGGTCCTAATGAAAAACTGTTTTTT. Protein sequence: CASSLAYRGPNEKLFF.

The V call is TRBV6-1, the J call TRBJ1-1, with D possibly TRBD1 on 5 matching bases. V lost 2 bases and J lost 4, with 14 bases in between. Germline CDR1 reads MNHNS; CDR2 reads SASEGT. This CDR3 has 15 amino acids. The CDR3 DNA reads TGTGCCAGCAGTGAAATTCCAGGGATGGTCACTGAAGCTTTCTTT. This gives the protein CASSEIPGMVTEAFF.

This clone was seen more than once but under ten times. V and J are TRBV6-5 and TRBJ1-2; maybe TRBD1 (5 bases). CDR1 and CDR2 from the germline V gene are MNHEY and SVGAGI. The CDR3 has 13 residues. Trimming stripped 7 bases from V and 0 bases from J, with 9 bases between. In nucleotides, the CDR3 is TGTGCCAGCACCCAGGGCCCTAACTATGGCTACACCTTC. Translation: CASTQGPNYGYTF.

V is TRBV7-3 and J is TRBJ2-1; 7 nucleotides match TRBD2. Looked up from germline, CDR1 is SGHTA and CDR2 is FQGTGA. The CDR3 has 13 amino acids. With V trimmed by 5 bases and J by 5 bases, 3 bases remained unmatched. This CDR3 is CASSSGIHNEQFF. The DNA for the CDR3 is TGTGCCAGCAGCAGCGGGATTCACAATGAGCAGTTCTTC. The full variable domain, with the rest looked up from reference TRBV7-3 and TRBJ2-1, is GAGVSQTPSNKVTEKGKYVELRCDPISGHTALYWYRQSLGQGPEFLIYFQGTGAADDSGLPNDRFFAVRPEGSVSTLKIQRTERGDSAVYLCASSSGIHNEQFFGPGTRLTVL.

The chain couples TRBV5-1 to TRBJ1-2, with D unclear. The CDR3 loop spans 12 amino acids. The V end was cut by 0 bases, the J end by 9 bases, with 9 bases between. CDR1 is SGHRS and CDR2 is YFSETQ in the germline V gene. The CDR3 protein is CASSLGGDRYTF. As DNA, the CDR3 is TGCGCCAGCAGCTTGGGCGGGGATCGCTACACCTTC.

V and J are TRBV5-1 and TRBJ2-2, with D tentatively TRBD2 (5 bases). This CDR3 has 13 amino acids. Germline lookup yields CDR1 SGHRS and CDR2 YFSETQ. V lost 5 bases and J lost 3, with 8 bases in between. The CDR3 DNA is TGCGCCAGCAGGGACTCCGACACCGGGGAGCTGTTTTTT. It translates to CASRDSDTGELFF.

V is TRBV28 and J is TRBJ2-5; 8 bases align to TRBD2. Gene TRBJ2-7 matches the end of the DNA better, so the J call may be wrong. The CDR3 loop spans 12 amino acids. Germline V lookup: CDR1 MDHEN, CDR2 SYDVKM. The CDR3 DNA reads TGTGCCGGAGGACGGGGGGGCCGCGAGCAGTACTTC. Encoded protein: CAGGRGGREQYF.

The chain is built from TRBV5-1 and TRBJ1-4; 10 positions match TRBD1. V lost 1 base to trimming and J lost 7 bases; unmatched junction nucleotides: 16. Germline CDR1 is SGHRS and CDR2 is YFSETQ. The CDR3 contains 19 residues. The CDR3 region is CASSLLESGPTGGFEKLFF. As DNA, the CDR3 is TGCGCCAGCAGCTTGCTAGAGAGCGGGCCGACAGGGGGCTTTGAAAAACTGTTTTTT.

The chain carries TRBV5-4 and TRBJ2-6; D remains unclear. Germline CDR1 and CDR2: SGHNT and YYREEE (reference sequence). This CDR3 contains 14 residues. V gave up 0 bases and J gave up 1 base, with 2 bases separating them. This CDR3 reads CASSLVSGANVLTF. In DNA, the CDR3 is TGTGCCAGCAGCTTGGTTTCTGGGGCCAACGTCCTGACTTTC.

The J gene is TRBJ1-2, the V gene TRBV11-2; 8 bases agree with TRBD1. Per germline, CDR1 SGHAT and CDR2 FQNNGV. Losses at the gene ends were 2 bases for V and 12 bases for J; bases not matched to a gene: 14. The length of the CDR3 is 15 residues. The CDR3 DNA is TGTGCCAGCAGCTTACTCAGGGGGCCTGGGGCAAAGGACACCTTC. Encoded protein: CASSLLRGPGAKDTF. The full variable domain, with the rest looked up from reference TRBV11-2 and TRBJ1-2, is EAGVAQSPRYKIIEKRQSVAFWCNPISGHATLYWYQQILGQGPKLLIQFQNNGVVDDSQLPKDRFSAERLKGVDSTLKIQPAKLEDSAVYLCASSLLRGPGAKDTFGSGTRLTVV.

Notes on this clone: The same CDR3 is also encoded by other DNA sequences in this sample. The chain combines TRBV7-8 with TRBJ2-5, with 7 bases matching TRBD1. Unmatched junction bases numbered 5, after V lost 5 bases and J lost 2 bases. The CDR3 is 14 residues long. Per germline, CDR1 SGHVS and CDR2 FQNEAQ. As DNA, the CDR3 is TGTGCCAGCAGCCCATGGACAGGACAAGAGACCCAGTACTTC. Encoded protein: CASSPWTGQETQYF.

The chain links TRBV5-4 to TRBJ1-4; maybe TRBD1 (5 bases). Looked up from germline, CDR1 is SGHNT and CDR2 is YYREEE (reference sequence). This CDR3 is 14 amino acids long. V gave up 4 bases and J gave up 8 bases, with 15 bases separating them. CDR3 residues: CASSPPGTDEKLFF. In DNA form, the CDR3 reads TGTGCCAGCAGCCCGCCAGGGACCGACGAAAAACTGTTTTTT.

This clone showed up just once. In DNA form, the CDR3 reads TGTGCCAGCAGTACCTCTGGGACAGTCCGCAATGAGCAGTTCTTC. Amino acid sequence: CASSTSGTVRNEQFF. The chain combines TRBV6-6 with TRBJ2-1; 7 bases are a match to TRBD1. Germline lookup yields CDR1 MNHNY and CDR2 SVGAGI (reference sequence). This CDR3 is built from 15 residues. V lost 5 bases to trimming and J lost 6 bases; unmatched junction nucleotides: 10.

In this sample, this clone turned up a few times. V gene TRBV7-6 combines with J gene TRBJ2-1; 13 bases align to TRBD2. The CDR3 consists of 17 residues. J lost 0 bases, V lost 5 bases, and 4 bases had no gene match. Looked up from germline, CDR1 is SGHVS and CDR2 is FNYEAQ. CDR3 DNA: TGTGCCAGCAGCCCGAGGACTAGCGGGAGCTCCTACAATGAGCAGTTCTTC. Protein sequence: CASSPRTSGSSYNEQFF.

Only a few counts were recorded for this clone. The genes are TRBV4-1 and TRBJ2-2; 7 nucleotides agree with TRBD2. The length of the CDR3 is 16 residues. Germline V lookup: CDR1 MGHRA, CDR2 YSYEKL. After removal of 2 bases from V and 7 bases from J, the junction contained 10 bases not matched to a gene. The CDR3 DNA is TGCGCCAGCAGCCAACCTAGGCGCGGGAGCCACGGGGAGCTGTTTTTT. As protein: CASSQPRRGSHGELFF.

The genes are TRBV28 and TRBJ2-1; 8 bases map to TRBD2. CDR1 MDHEN and CDR2 SYDVKM come from the germline V gene. The length of the CDR3 is 13 residues. V shed 5 bases, J shed 14 bases, and the junction held 11 bases outside the gene matches. CDR3 nucleotide sequence: TGTGCCAGCAGTCTCGCACCGGGACTAGTTAAGTTCTTC. Translation: CASSLAPGLVKFF.

The genes are TRBV9 and TRBJ1-2; D gene uncertain. The V and J ends lost 0 bases and 0 bases respectively, with 6 bases between them. The CDR3 runs to 14 residues. Germline CDR1 is SGDLS and CDR2 is YYNGEE. The CDR3 loop reads CASSVDLANYGYTF. Here the CDR3 DNA reads TGTGCCAGCAGCGTAGACCTAGCTAACTATGGCTACACCTTC. The entire variable domain, with the rest obtained from reference TRBV9 and TRBJ1-2, is as follows: DSGVTQTPKHLITATGQRVTLRCSPRSGDLSVYWYQQSLDQGLQFLIQYYNGEERAKGNILERFSAQQFPDLHSELNLSSLELGDSALYFCASSVDLANYGYTFGSGTRLTVV.

This chain links TRBV30 with TRBJ2-1; 7 bases agree with TRBD1. Germline V CDR1 and CDR2: GTSNPN, SVGIG (reference sequence). The CDR3 sequence is 15 residues long. After removal of 0 bases from V and 2 bases from J, the junction contained 4 bases not matched to a gene. CDR3 amino acids: CAWSVRDRAYNEQFF. The CDR3 DNA sequence: TGTGCCTGGAGTGTACGTGACAGGGCCTACAATGAGCAGTTCTTC.

The chain uses TRBV6-6 and TRBJ2-5, with 8 positions matching TRBD2. The junction had 5 bases not matched to a gene; V was cut back by 4 bases and J by 7 bases. CDR1 and CDR2 (germline): MNHNY, SVGAGI (reference sequence). The CDR3 covers 13 residues. The DNA of the CDR3 is TGTGCCAGCAGTTGGAGCGGGGGCGGGACCCAGTACTTC. It yields the protein CASSWSGGGTQYF.